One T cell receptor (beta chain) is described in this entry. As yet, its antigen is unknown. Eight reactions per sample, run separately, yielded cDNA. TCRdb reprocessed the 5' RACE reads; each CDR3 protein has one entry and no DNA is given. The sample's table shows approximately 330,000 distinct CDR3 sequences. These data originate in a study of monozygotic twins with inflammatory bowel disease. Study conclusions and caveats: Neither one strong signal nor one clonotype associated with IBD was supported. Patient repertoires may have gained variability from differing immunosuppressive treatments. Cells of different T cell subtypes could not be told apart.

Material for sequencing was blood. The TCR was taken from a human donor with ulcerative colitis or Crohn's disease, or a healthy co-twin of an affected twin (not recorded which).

CDR3 region: CASSVETLNEQFF. The chain couples TRBV2 to TRBJ2-1. The CDR3 sequence is 13 residues long. Germline loops: CDR1 SNHLY, CDR2 FYNNEI.